This entry lists 27 T cell receptor beta chains sequenced from one sample in a study of molecular identifiers for immune sequencing clone quantification. TCRdb analysed the PCR reads with MiXCR anew, one entry per CDR3 protein. The sample consists of some 65,000 distinct CDR3 sequences, around 18% of them appearing once. The sample comprised naive CD8+ T cells from blood, with Jurkat cell RNA spiked in. Described subset: FACS-sorted CD8+CD4-CCR7+CD45RA+ naive T cells. The receptors were sampled from a human donor in good health. Some libraries in this study had Jurkat cell RNA spiked in.

At least ten counts were recorded for this clonotype. The genes are TRBV28 and TRBJ1-1; no firm D call. Trimming removed 3 bases at V and 0 bases at J, with 8 bases between. The CDR3 runs to 14 residues. Germline V gene lookup returns CDR1 MDHEN and CDR2 SYDVKM. The CDR3 region is CASSFAGLNTEAFF. The CDR3 DNA is TGTGCCAGCAGTTTTGCAGGACTGAACACTGAAGCTTTCTTT.

This chain links TRBV27 with TRBJ1-2; 7 nucleotides agree with TRBD1. The trim removed 3 bases at V and 4 bases at J, leaving 2 bases unmatched. Germline loops: CDR1 MNHEY, CDR2 SMNVEV (reference sequence). The length of the CDR3 is 13 residues. CDR3 residues: CASSLGTAYGYTF. CDR3 nucleotides: TGTGCCAGCAGTTTGGGGACAGCCTATGGCTACACCTTC.

This chain links TRBV7-6 with TRBJ2-1; D is perhaps TRBD1 (5 bases). Per the germline V gene, CDR1 is SGHVS and CDR2 is FNYEAQ. Trimming took off 6 bases at V and 0 bases at J, with 18 bases between the two ends. This CDR3 is 17 amino acids long. The CDR3 nucleotides are TGTGCCAGCAGTCACAACCCGGCCGACAGCTCCTACAATGAGCAGTTCTTC. Protein product: CASSHNPADSSYNEQFF.

This clonotype was seen repeatedly, ten times or more. This sequence joins TRBV27 and TRBJ2-1, with D possibly matching TRBD2 (6 bases). V lost 1 base, J lost 1 base, and 17 bases lay in between. The germline V gene encodes CDR1 MNHEY and CDR2 SMNVEV (reference sequence). This CDR3 is 18 amino acids long. CDR3 nucleotide sequence: TGTGCCAGCAGTTTATACCCCCCTCTAGCGATTTCCTACAATGAGCAGTTCTTC. Encoded protein: CASSLYPPLAISYNEQFF.

In the case of this clonotype: This may arise from a read error, as a much more abundant clone is one base away. The genes are TRBV11-2 and TRBJ2-3; D is unresolved. This CDR3 is built from 14 residues. Germline V gene data show CDR1 as SGHAT and CDR2 as FQNNGV. V was clipped by 8 bases and J by 4 bases, with 16 bases between them. The chain's CDR3 is CASGLLEPADTQYF. CDR3 DNA: TGTGCCAGCGGGCTCCTGGAGCCGGCAGATACGCAGTATTTT.

There are many counts of this clonotype. V gene TRBV7-9 combines with J gene TRBJ1-4; 8 positions agree with TRBD1. The germline CDR1 and CDR2 sequences are SEHNR and FQNEAQ (reference sequence). V gave up 5 bases and J gave up 8 bases; unmatched junction bases: 7. This CDR3 is built from 14 residues. The DNA for the CDR3 is TGTGCCAGCAGCCCTGGACAGGGATGGGAAAAACTGTTTTTT. Encoded protein: CASSPGQGWEKLFF.

This clonotype was observed at least ten times. The chain has TRBV4-1 and TRBJ2-1, with 7 bases that match TRBD2. Unmatched junction bases numbered 6, after V lost 4 bases and J lost 12 bases. The CDR3 extends over 12 amino acids. The germline CDR1 and CDR2 sequences are MGHRA and YSYEKL. The DNA for the CDR3 is TGCGCCAGCAGCCCTAGCGGTTGGGGGCAGTTCTTC. It translates to CASSPSGWGQFF.

This clonotype was detected ten times or more. This chain connects TRBV7-9 to TRBJ2-2; D may be TRBD1 (5 bases). The CDR3 runs to 14 residues. V gave up 0 bases and J gave up 6 bases, with 8 bases separating them. The germline V gene has CDR1 SEHNR and CDR2 FQNEAQ (reference sequence). CDR3 in DNA: TGTGCCAGCAGCTTAGCAGGGGTCCCCGGGGAGCTGTTTTTT. Translation gives CASSLAGVPGELFF.

This clonotype was recorded a few times. The rearrangement joins TRBV7-2 to TRBJ2-2; 8 positions agree with TRBD2. The CDR3 spans 18 residues. J gave up 1 base and V 2 bases, and 9 bases lay outside the gene matches. The germline V gene has CDR1 SGHTA and CDR2 FQGNSA. The CDR3 reads CASSLSLAGLRNTGELFF. CDR3 bases: TGTGCCAGCAGCTTATCGCTAGCGGGTCTAAGGAACACCGGGGAGCTGTTTTTT.

This clonotype has a count of ten or more. The chain employs TRBV6-2 or TRBV6-3 and TRBJ2-7, with a possible D match to TRBD1 (5 bases). CDR3 size: 12 residues. CDR1 MNHEY and CDR2 SVGEGT come from the germline V gene. The ends were cut back, 0 bases at V and 5 bases at J, with 5 bases in the middle. CDR3: CASSYSRDEQYF. CDR3 in DNA: TGTGCCAGCAGTTACTCCAGGGACGAGCAGTACTTC.

The chain has TRBV15 and TRBJ2-2; TRBD2 matches 8 bases. This CDR3 comprises 18 residues. Germline V gene data show CDR1 as LNHNV and CDR2 as YYDKDF (reference sequence). Trimming cost V 3 bases and J 0 bases; bases outside gene matches: 9. The CDR3 sequence is CATSSVYLAGSNTGELFF. CDR3 bases: TGTGCCACCAGCAGCGTATATTTAGCGGGGTCGAACACCGGGGAGCTGTTTTTT.

Details on this clonotype: It may be a read error: a sequence one base away is much more abundant. The chain recombines TRBV28 with TRBJ1-5; 8 nucleotides align to TRBD1. CDR1 and CDR2 from the germline V gene are MDHEN and SYDVKM. There are 17 residues in the CDR3. The CDR3 bases are TGTGCCAGCGGTTTGACTAAGGACAGGGAGTATGGACAGCCCCAGCATTTT. This codes for CASGLTKDREYGQPQHF.

This clonotype was picked up many times. The rearrangement links TRBV7-8 to TRBJ2-5; 8 bases are shared with TRBD1. The CDR3 consists of 15 residues. The J segment lost 3 bases and the V segment lost 2 bases, leaving 5 bases of the junction unmatched. CDR1 is SGHVS, CDR2 FQNEAQ, per germline. The chain's CDR3 is CASSLRTGRKETQYF. CDR3 DNA sequence: TGTGCCAGCAGCTTACGGACAGGGCGTAAAGAGACCCAGTACTTC.

In this sample, this clonotype turned up many times. The rearrangement links TRBV12-5 to TRBJ2-5, with 10 bases aligning to TRBD1. This CDR3 has 17 amino acids. Germline V CDR1 and CDR2: LGHNT, FRNRAP. With V trimmed by 0 bases and J by 0 bases, 4 bases remained unmatched. The chain's CDR3 is CASGLVRTGGYQETQYF. CDR3 in DNA: TGTGCTAGTGGTTTGGTCCGGACAGGGGGGTACCAAGAGACCCAGTACTTC.

This clonotype was observed a handful of times. This chain joins TRBV5-1 and TRBJ2-1; D may be TRBD1 (6 bases). CDR3 size: 17 residues. The V gene's germline CDR1 is SGHRS and CDR2 YFSETQ. Trimming stripped 0 bases from V and 6 bases from J, with 19 bases between. The CDR3 DNA sequence: TGCGCCAGCAGCTTGGTGATCGGACAGACTCGTCGCAATGAGCAGTTCTTC. It specifies CASSLVIGQTRRNEQFF.

This clonotype was detected once. The junction departs from germline at one end; a sequencing error may be responsible. The V gene is TRBV28, the J gene TRBJ2-1; 9 positions agree with TRBD2. The CDR3 runs 16 residues. The germline V gene encodes CDR1 MDHEN and CDR2 SYDVKM. CDR3 protein: CASSIGVAAGGNEQLF. The CDR3 coding sequence is TGTGCCAGCAGTATAGGCGTCGCAGCGGGAGGAAATGAGCAGCTCTTC.

Comment on this clonotype: A much larger clone is a single base away; this may be a read error. This sequence joins TRBV7-2 and TRBJ2-1; 10 positions agree with TRBD2. With 0 bases clipped from V and 1 base from J, the junction kept 9 bases outside the gene matches. The CDR3 spans 19 residues. CDR1 is SGHTA, CDR2 FQGNSA, per germline. The CDR3: CASSLAAGLARGSYNEQFF. In DNA, the CDR3 is TGTGCCAGCAGCTTAGCGGCGGGACTAGCGAGAGGATCCTACAATGAGCAGTTCTTC.

Notes on this clonotype: With a much larger clone just one base away, this may be a read error. The chain recombines TRBV2 with TRBJ2-7; possible D gene TRBD2, 6 bases. Trimming left V 5 bases short and J 2 bases short, with 34 bases between. The CDR3 runs 21 residues. The germline V gene encodes CDR1 SNHLY and CDR2 FYNNEI. In DNA form, the CDR3 reads TGTGCCAGCAGTTTTAACTGGGATGGCGGGACCGGAACTCCACGGACCTACGAGCAGTACTTC. It encodes CASSFNWDGGTGTPRTYEQYF.

This clonotype showed up many times. The gene calls are TRBV20-1 and TRBJ2-3; 12 bases align to TRBD2. This CDR3 region has 16 residues. Germline V gives CDR1 DFQATT, CDR2 SNEGSKA (reference sequence). Trimming removed 0 bases from V and 4 bases from J; junction bases left unmatched: 5. Written as DNA, the CDR3 is TGCAGTGCTAGAGATAGTCCTAGCGGGAGGGCAGATACGCAGTATTTT. Translated: CSARDSPSGRADTQYF.

This clonotype occurred many times. The chain combines TRBV10-3 with TRBJ2-7, with D tentatively TRBD1 (5 bases). The CDR3 spans 15 residues. CDR1 ENHRY and CDR2 SYGVKD come from the germline V gene. Trimming cost V 4 bases and J 0 bases, with 13 bases left between them. CDR3 sequence reads: CAISGRGVSSYEQYF. The CDR3 DNA reads as TGTGCCATCAGTGGTAGGGGCGTAAGCTCCTACGAGCAGTACTTC.

This clonotype has at least ten counts. This rearrangement joins TRBV3-1 to TRBJ2-1, with TRBD2 as a possible D gene (6 bases). The CDR3 length is 14 residues. Between the trimmed V and J ends, which lost 1 base and 7 bases, there was a span of 11 bases. Germline CDR1 LGHDT, CDR2 YNNKEL (reference sequence). The CDR3: CASSQAGTGNEQFF. The CDR3 bases are TGTGCCAGCAGCCAAGCAGGGACTGGAAATGAGCAGTTCTTC.

This clonotype is classed as medium-sized (0.01 to 0.1%). This chain connects TRBV4-3 to TRBJ2-3; weak D call: TRBD2 (5 bases). CDR3 length: 14 amino acids. Trimming removed 0 bases from V and 5 bases from J, with 9 bases in between. The V gene's germline CDR1 is LGHNA and CDR2 YSLEER. The CDR3 sequence: CASSQDRGIDTQYF. CDR3 DNA: TGCGCCAGCAGCCAAGACAGAGGGATAGATACGCAGTATTTT.

This clonotype was seen ten or more times. The J gene is TRBJ2-2, the V gene TRBV11-1, with 7 bases matching TRBD2. The CDR3 sequence is 15 residues long. The V and J ends lost 6 bases and 3 bases, in that order; junction bases with no gene match: 7. Germline CDR1 and CDR2: SGHAT and FQDESV (reference sequence). This CDR3 reads CASRTSPLDTGELFF. The CDR3 DNA is TGTGCCAGCAGGACTAGCCCGCTCGACACCGGGGAGCTGTTTTTT.

Many counts were recorded for this clonotype. The rearrangement uses TRBV4-1 and TRBJ2-7, with 10 bases lining up with TRBD2. V dropped 1 base and J dropped 6; count of bases not matched to a gene: 6. Looked up from germline, CDR1 is MGHRA and CDR2 is YSYEKL. The CDR3 contains 15 residues. The CDR3 protein is CASSQAPGLASEQYF. The CDR3 DNA follows: TGCGCCAGCAGCCAAGCTCCGGGACTAGCGTCCGAGCAGTACTTC.

This clonotype came up a few times. This sequence joins TRBV4-3 and TRBJ2-7; D remains unclear. The V and J ends lost 0 bases and 1 base respectively, with 13 bases between them. Germline V gene lookup returns CDR1 LGHNA and CDR2 YSLEER. This CDR3 spans 16 amino acids. CDR3 bases: TGCGCCAGCAGCCAAGATCAAATCGCGGTTTCCTACGAGCAGTACTTC. Translating gives CASSQDQIAVSYEQYF.

This clonotype turned up a few times. This sequence joins TRBV4-1 and TRBJ2-1, with 13 bases that match TRBD2. Germline CDR1 reads MGHRA; CDR2 reads YSYEKL. The CDR3 spans 16 residues. The trim removed 4 bases at V and 8 bases at J, leaving 8 bases unmatched. The CDR3 nucleotides read TGCGCCAGCAGCCCCCGCGGGACTAGCGGGAATGATGAGCAGTTCTTC. Translation gives CASSPRGTSGNDEQFF.

This clonotype was found many times. The chain carries TRBV20-1 and TRBJ2-2; D ambiguous. This CDR3 spans 16 amino acids. The ends were cut back, 1 base at V and 1 base at J, with 13 bases in the middle. Per the germline V gene, CDR1 is DFQATT and CDR2 is SNEGSKA (reference sequence). CDR3 sequence (DNA): TGCAGTGCTAGAGGGGTAGGCGGATTGAACACCGGGGAGCTGTTTTTT. It specifies CSARGVGGLNTGELFF.